A single sample is the source of the 18 T cell receptor beta chains below, sequenced in a study of regulatory T cells in long-lasting Graves disease. Construction of TCR beta libraries relied on iRepertoire HTBI primers and on Arm-PCR targeting CDR3 regions. MiXCR, applied by TCRdb to the multiplex PCR reads, yields one record per CDR3 protein. The sample has hundreds of thousands of distinct CDR3 sequences; 15% to 20% are singletons. Time point given: newly diagnosed GD, antithyroid drugs for less than 3 months. RNA isolated from PBMCs was used to make the TCR library. This same sample was also part of a study on T cells in Graves' hyperthyroidism and ophthalmopathy.

The specimen was peripheral blood mononuclear cells (PBMCs), collected at new diagnosis, from a patient treated with antithyroid drugs. All receptors come from a woman aged 30 to 39 with Graves disease.

This chain uses TRBV4-2 with TRBJ2-5; TRBD2 matches 14 bases. The junction had 9 bases not matched to a gene; V was cut back by 1 base and J by 5 bases. Looked up from germline, CDR1 is LGHNA and CDR2 is YNFKEQ. CDR3 length equals 18 residues. The CDR3 nucleotides read TGTGCCAGCAGCCAAGCGGCGACTAGCGGGAGGGAGTTGGAGACCCAGTACTTC. Translation gives CASSQAATSGRELETQYF.

The chain combines TRBV20-1 with TRBJ2-2; 7 bases agree with TRBD2. Germline CDR1 DFQATT, CDR2 SNEGSKA (reference sequence). Losses at the gene ends were 3 bases for V and 6 bases for J; bases not matched to a gene: 4. CDR3 length: 13 residues. CDR3 in amino acids: CSARGLRSGELFF. In DNA, the CDR3 is TGCAGTGCTAGGGGACTAAGATCCGGGGAGCTGTTTTTT.

This clonotype was observed a few times. The chain's CDR3 is CASSVGRDNEQFF. In nucleotides, the CDR3 is TGTGCCAGCAGTGTGGGTCGGGACAATGAGCAGTTCTTC. V and J are TRBV2 and TRBJ2-1; no clear D. The CDR3 loop spans 13 amino acids. The germline V gene has CDR1 SNHLY and CDR2 FYNNEI. Trimming shortened V by 4 bases and J by 5 bases, and 9 bases separated the two germline ends.

The sample holds many counts of this clonotype. DNA of the CDR3: TGCAGTGCTAGGCTTCCTGGGCCCACAGATACGCAGTATTTT. Protein: CSARLPGPTDTQYF. The rearrangement uses TRBV20-1 and TRBJ2-3; D gene ambiguous. Trimming removed 3 bases from V and 2 bases from J, with 12 bases in between. In germline, CDR1 is DFQATT, CDR2 SNEGSKA (reference sequence). This CDR3 region has 14 residues.

This clonotype occurred many times. This chain links TRBV28 with TRBJ2-2; no firm D call. The CDR3 is 12 amino acids. Germline assignment: CDR1 MDHEN and CDR2 SYDVKM. The V end was cut by 7 bases, the J end by 3 bases, with 6 bases between. CDR3 sequence: CASNMDTGELFF. CDR3 coding DNA: TGTGCCAGCAATATGGACACCGGGGAGCTGTTTTTT.

The rearrangement joins TRBV7-3 to TRBJ2-2, with a weak D call TRBD1 (5 bases). V was shortened by 4 bases and J by 5 bases, with 14 bases between the two germline ends. The CDR3 spans 15 residues. Germline CDR1 reads SGHTA; CDR2 reads FQGTGA. The CDR3 sequence is CASSSTIDRTGELFF. In nucleotides, the CDR3 is TGTGCCAGCAGCTCCACGATCGACAGAACCGGGGAGCTGTTTTTT.

This clonotype was seen ten or more times. The chain employs TRBV3-1 and TRBJ1-4; no firm D call. Germline V lookup: CDR1 LGHDT, CDR2 YNNKEL (reference sequence). Trimming stripped 4 bases from V and 0 bases from J, with 9 bases between. The CDR3 is 15 amino acids. The CDR3 spells CASSPTLPTNEKLFF. DNA for the CDR3: TGTGCCAGCAGCCCCACCTTGCCAACTAATGAAAAACTGTTTTTT.

About this clonotype itself: A much larger clone is a single base away; this may be a read error. The chain joins TRBV6-2 or TRBV6-3 to TRBJ1-1, with 7 bases identical to TRBD1. Trimming cost V 6 bases and J 4 bases; bases outside gene matches: 11. This CDR3 contains 15 residues. Germline assignment: CDR1 MNHEY and CDR2 SVGEGT. Here the CDR3 reads CASRTDRVRPTEAFF. The CDR3 DNA sequence: TGTGCCAGCAGGACCGACAGGGTACGTCCCACTGAAGCTTTCTTT.

As regards this clonotype: A much larger clonotype is one base distant, so this may be a read error. This chain joins TRBV11-3 and TRBJ2-3; D could derive from TRBD1 or TRBD2 (5 bases each). The CDR3 length is 17 residues. Germline CDR1 SGHNT, CDR2 YENEEA. V shed 5 bases and J shed 2 bases, with 20 bases lying between them. CDR3 bases: TGTGCCAGCAGCCACCCGAGGGGTGGTGGAATCACAGATACGCAGTATTTT. Its protein product is CASSHPRGGGITDTQYF.

Of note for this clonotype: Given a much more abundant clone one base away, this may be a read error. This chain joins TRBV7-9 and TRBJ2-4; TRBD2 is a possible D gene (5 bases). Per the germline V gene, CDR1 is SEHNR and CDR2 is FQNEAQ (reference sequence). The CDR3 loop spans 18 amino acids. The CDR3 loop reads CASGLKRAATLGRNIQYF. CDR3 nucleotides: TGTGCCAGCGGCTTAAAGAGGGCCGCGACACTCGGTAGAAACATTCAGTACTTC.

The chain carries TRBV27 and TRBJ1-2; no definite D call. The V end was cut by 3 bases, the J end by 4 bases, with 9 bases between. From germline, CDR1 is MNHEY and CDR2 SMNVEV (reference sequence). This CDR3 region has 13 residues. The chain's CDR3 is CASSFSPGYGYTF. CDR3 nucleotides: TGTGCCAGCAGTTTTTCCCCGGGCTATGGCTACACCTTC.

This clonotype was counted many times. The chain recombines TRBV5-1 with TRBJ2-1; tentatively, D is TRBD2 (6 bases). The CDR3 runs 16 residues. CDR1 is SGHRS and CDR2 is YFSETQ in the germline V gene. Trimming took off 10 bases at V and 5 bases at J, with 25 bases between the two ends. The CDR3 DNA is TGCGCCCGGTCGTCCGGGGACTCCTTTCCCAACAATGAGCAGTTCTTC. The encoded protein is CARSSGDSFPNNEQFF.

This clonotype was recorded many times. The genes are TRBV14 and TRBJ2-1; D assignment may be TRBD1 or TRBD2 (6 bases each). The CDR3 loop spans 18 amino acids. CDR1 SGHDN and CDR2 FVKESK come from the germline V gene. V was trimmed by 1 base and J by 3 bases, leaving 19 bases between them. CDR3 sequence reads: CASSQVRGPGAIYNEQFF. DNA of the CDR3: TGTGCCAGCAGCCAAGTCAGGGGACCGGGAGCTATCTACAATGAGCAGTTCTTC.

This clonotype came up many times. The V gene is TRBV5-5, the J gene TRBJ2-5, with a possible D match to TRBD2 (6 bases). CDR3 size: 16 residues. The V and J ends lost 4 bases and 5 bases respectively, with 21 bases between them. Germline V lookup: CDR1 SGHKS, CDR2 YYEKEE (reference sequence). CDR3: CASSMGGAPVRETQYF. In nucleotides, the CDR3 is TGTGCCAGCAGCATGGGAGGCGCGCCGGTCCGGGAGACCCAGTACTTC.

This clonotype was found many times. The chain employs TRBV12-3 or TRBV12-4 and TRBJ1-4; D possibly corresponds to TRBD1 (5 bases). V lost 3 bases and J lost 8, with 16 bases in between. CDR3 length: 15 amino acids. CDR3 DNA sequence: TGTGCCAGCAGTTTTTGGGGCAGTTGGAGAGAAAAACTGTTTTTT. Its protein product is CASSFWGSWREKLFF.

The genes are TRBV28 and TRBJ2-7; no clear D gene. The V gene's germline CDR1 is MDHEN and CDR2 SYDVKM. The ends were cut back, 5 bases at V and 3 bases at J, with 11 bases in the middle. There are 13 residues in the CDR3. The DNA of the CDR3 is TGTGCCAGCAGTCCCCGGGTTCACTACGAGCAGTACTTC. Protein product: CASSPRVHYEQYF.

The genes are TRBV20-1 and TRBJ1-2; D is uncertain. The CDR3 contains 13 residues. V was clipped by 5 bases and J by 7 bases, with 17 bases between them. Per germline, CDR1 DFQATT and CDR2 SNEGSKA (reference sequence). CDR3 sequence: CSAVPSSSGGYTF. CDR3 DNA sequence: TGCAGTGCTGTGCCCTCGTCATCGGGTGGCTACACCTTC.

This clonotype was counted at least ten times. The rearrangement joins TRBV7-9 to TRBJ2-7; D call uncertain. Germline V lookup: CDR1 SEHNR, CDR2 FQNEAQ (reference sequence). The CDR3 runs to 13 residues. The ends were cut back, 3 bases at V and 9 bases at J, with 15 bases in the middle. The DNA of the CDR3 is TGTGCCAGCAGCTTGGCGGAGACGGACGGGCAGTACTTC. Its protein is CASSLAETDGQYF. Based on the CDR3 plus reference TRBV7-9 and TRBJ2-7, the full variable domain is DTGVSQNPRHKITKRGQNVTFRCDPISEHNRLYWYRQTLGQGPEFLTYFQNEAQLEKSRLLSDRFSAERPKGSFSTLEIQRTEQGDSAMYLCASSLAETDGQYFGPGTRLTVT.